A selection of T cell receptor beta chains follows, all from one sample in a study of Ad26.COV2.S vaccination and SARS-CoV-2 variants. The protocol was immunoSEQ multiplex PCR, while the TCRdb copy is restricted to in-frame clones and leaves out a portion. This sample has 300,000 to 400,000 clones, with around 90% found just once. The sequencing here drew on peripheral blood, taken after recovery from COVID-19. Receptors were obtained from a human donor who had recovered from COVID-19. Both conserved end residues are part of each CDR3. The order of the fields is V gene, J gene, clone size, D gene, CDR3 protein, CDR3 DNA. The D gene is left open where the match is weak. Clone size, where shown, is once, few, many, or a class for clones that have expanded.

TRBV9	TRBJ1-6	-	-	CASSVEGVSSPLHF	TGTGCCAGCAGCGTAGAAGGGGTGAGTTCACCCCTCCACTTT
TRBV7-9	TRBJ2-5	-	TRBD1	CASSSAGTGQETQYF	TGTGCCAGCAGCTCAGCCGGGACAGGTCAAGAGACCCAGTACTTC
TRBV6-6	TRBJ1-1	-	TRBD1	CASSYNQGGPEAFF	TGTGCCAGCAGTTACAATCAGGGGGGACCTGAAGCTTTCTTT
TRBV7-2	TRBJ2-5	-	-	CASSPVWGRETQYF	TGTGCCAGCAGCCCCGTCTGGGGCCGAGAGACCCAGTACTTC
TRBV4-1	TRBJ1-2	few	-	CASSHLVGDSSKDGYTF	TGCGCCAGCAGCCACCTGGTGGGGGACTCCTCAAAGGATGGCTACACCTTC
TRBV15	TRBJ1-3	-	TRBD1	CATSFGTGGGNTIYF	TGTGCCACCAGCTTCGGGACAGGGGGCGGAAACACCATATATTTT
TRBV19	TRBJ1-1	-	TRBD1	CASRPRDREFTEAFF	TGTGCCAGTAGACCTCGTGACAGGGAATTCACTGAAGCTTTCTTT
TRBV6-5	TRBJ1-2	-	TRBD1	CASKQGGLYGYTF	TGTGCCAGCAAACAGGGGGGGCTCTATGGCTACACCTTC
TRBV6-6	TRBJ2-7	-	TRBD1	CASRYPGGAEREQYF	TGTGCCAGCAGGTACCCAGGGGGCGCGGAACGAGAGCAGTACTTC
TRBV18	TRBJ2-3	-	-	CASSPNFDTQYF	TGTGCCAGCTCACCAAATTTCGATACGCAGTATTTT
TRBV24-1	TRBJ2-2	-	TRBD1	CATSDRPGQGNTGELFF	TGTGCCACCAGTGACCGGCCGGGACAGGGGAACACCGGGGAGCTGTTTTTT
TRBV2	TRBJ2-2	-	-	CASSGGRAGAGELFF	TGTGCCAGCAGCGGGGGGAGGGCAGGGGCCGGGGAGCTGTTTTTT
TRBV5-4	TRBJ1-2	-	-	CASSSKSAVRAGYTF	TGTGCCAGCAGCTCCAAATCAGCGGTTAGGGCTGGCTACACCTTC
TRBV2	TRBJ2-3	-	-	CASSGQTTDTQYF	TGTGCCAGCAGTGGGCAGACCACAGATACGCAGTATTTT
TRBV12-3/TRBV12-4	TRBJ1-5	-	-	CASSTSTLEPQHF	TGTGCCAGCAGCACCTCAACCTTGGAGCCCCAGCATTTT
TRBV4-1	TRBJ2-7	-	TRBD1	CASSAAGTAYEQYF	TGCGCCAGCAGCGCAGCCGGGACAGCCTACGAGCAGTACTTC
TRBV7-9	TRBJ2-1	-	-	CASSSTGDPYNEQFF	TGTGCCAGCAGTTCCACTGGGGACCCTTACAATGAGCAGTTCTTC
TRBV2	TRBJ2-5	-	-	CASVSEGETQYF	TGTGCCAGCGTTTCAGAAGGGGAGACCCAGTACTTC
TRBV4-1	TRBJ1-5	-	-	CASSQYQENHEPQHF	TGCGCCAGCAGCCAGTATCAGGAGAATCATGAGCCCCAGCATTTT
TRBV6-5	TRBJ1-1	-	-	CASSPRRVMNTEAFF	TGTGCCAGCAGTCCGAGACGGGTTATGAACACTGAAGCTTTCTTT
TRBV20-1	TRBJ1-5	-	TRBD1	CSASEGKGGAGMRNQPQHF	TGCAGTGCTAGTGAGGGGAAAGGGGGCGCGGGAATGCGCAATCAGCCCCAGCATTTT
TRBV5-1	TRBJ1-2	-	-	CASSRFSGDGYTF	TGCGCCAGCAGCCGCTTTTCGGGGGATGGCTACACCTTC
TRBV7-7	TRBJ2-3	-	-	CASSLGQGTDTQYF	TGTGCCAGCAGCTTAGGCCAGGGGACAGATACGCAGTATTTT
TRBV9	TRBJ2-3	-	TRBD2	CASSVALAGGGTDTQYF	TGTGCCAGCAGCGTAGCCCTAGCGGGGGGAGGCACAGATACGCAGTATTTT
TRBV2	TRBJ2-1	-	TRBD1	CASEEEQGGVNEQFF	TGTGCCAGCGAAGAGGAACAGGGGGGCGTCAATGAGCAGTTCTTC
TRBV6-5	TRBJ2-3	-	TRBD2	CASTALAGGADTQYF	TGTGCCAGCACCGCTCTAGCGGGGGGAGCAGATACGCAGTATTTT
TRBV28	TRBJ2-1	-	-	CASSLGLARLNEQFF	TGTGCCAGCAGTTTAGGGCTAGCGAGACTCAATGAGCAGTTCTTC
TRBV5-1	TRBJ1-1	-	-	CASSLGPGLSQMNTEAFF	TGCGCCAGCAGCTTGGGGCCTGGTTTAAGCCAAATGAACACTGAAGCTTTCTTT
TRBV7-8	TRBJ2-7	-	-	CASSPPTYEQYF	TGTGCCAGCAGCCCACCCACCTACGAGCAGTACTTC